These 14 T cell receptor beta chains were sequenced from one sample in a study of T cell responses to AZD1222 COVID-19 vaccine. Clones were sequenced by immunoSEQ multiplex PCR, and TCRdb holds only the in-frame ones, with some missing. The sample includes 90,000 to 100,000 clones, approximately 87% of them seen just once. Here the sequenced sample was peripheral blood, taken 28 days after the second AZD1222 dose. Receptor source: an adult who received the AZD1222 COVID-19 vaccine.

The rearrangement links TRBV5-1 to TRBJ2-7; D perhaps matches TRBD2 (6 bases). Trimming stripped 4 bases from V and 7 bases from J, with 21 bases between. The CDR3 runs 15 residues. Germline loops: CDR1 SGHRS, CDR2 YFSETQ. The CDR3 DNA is TGCGCCAGCAGCCCCGCCACAGGAGGGTTTAGGGAGCAGTACTTC. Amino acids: CASSPATGGFREQYF.

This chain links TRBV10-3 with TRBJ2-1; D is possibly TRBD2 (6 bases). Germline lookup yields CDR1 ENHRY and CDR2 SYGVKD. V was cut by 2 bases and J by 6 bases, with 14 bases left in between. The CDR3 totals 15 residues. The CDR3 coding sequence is TGTGCCATCAGTGAGGTGCGTGCGGGACTCAATGAGCAGTTCTTC. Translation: CAISEVRAGLNEQFF.

The CDR3 nucleotides read TGTGCCAGCAGCCACGGAGAGAACTATGGCTACACCTTC. It encodes CASSHGENYGYTF. The chain employs TRBV3-1 (or the pseudogene TRBV3-2) and TRBJ1-2; no firm D call. The CDR3 contains 13 residues. The germline CDR1 and CDR2 sequences are LGHDT and YNNKEL (reference sequence). V was shortened by 3 bases and J by 2 bases, with 7 bases between the two germline ends.

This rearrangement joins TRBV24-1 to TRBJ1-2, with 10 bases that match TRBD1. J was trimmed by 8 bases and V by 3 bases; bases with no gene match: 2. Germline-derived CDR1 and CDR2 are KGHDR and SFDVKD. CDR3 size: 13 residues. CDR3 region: CATSDRTGGGYTF. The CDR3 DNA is TGTGCCACCAGTGATCGGACAGGGGGAGGCTACACCTTC.

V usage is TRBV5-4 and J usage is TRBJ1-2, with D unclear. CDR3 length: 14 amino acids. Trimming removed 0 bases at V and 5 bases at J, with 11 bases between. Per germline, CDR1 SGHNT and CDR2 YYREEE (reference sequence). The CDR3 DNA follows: TGTGCCAGCAGCTTGGGGACCGGGCTGTATGGCTACACCTTC. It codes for CASSLGTGLYGYTF.

CDR3 DNA: TGTGCCAGCAGCTTAATCGGGACTAGAAATACAGATACGCAGTATTTT. This encodes CASSLIGTRNTDTQYF. The chain is built from TRBV7-9 and TRBJ2-3, with 8 bases identical to TRBD2. CDR1 SEHNR and CDR2 FQNEAQ come from the germline V gene (reference sequence). Trimming cost V 2 bases and J 3 bases; bases outside gene matches: 7. The CDR3 runs 16 residues.

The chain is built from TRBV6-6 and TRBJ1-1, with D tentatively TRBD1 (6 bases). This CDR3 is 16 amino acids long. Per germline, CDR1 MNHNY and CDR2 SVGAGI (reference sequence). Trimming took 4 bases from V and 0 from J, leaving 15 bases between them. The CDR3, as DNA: TGTGCCAGCAGTTCTTTTAGCAGGGACATGAACACTGAAGCTTTCTTT. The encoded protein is CASSSFSRDMNTEAFF.

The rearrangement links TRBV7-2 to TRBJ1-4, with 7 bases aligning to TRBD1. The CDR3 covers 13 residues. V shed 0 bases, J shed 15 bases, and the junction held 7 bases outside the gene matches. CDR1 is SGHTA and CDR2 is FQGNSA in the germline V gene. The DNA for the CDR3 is TGTGCCAGCAGCTTAGCCCGACAGGGCCTTGTGTTTTTT. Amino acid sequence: CASSLARQGLVFF.

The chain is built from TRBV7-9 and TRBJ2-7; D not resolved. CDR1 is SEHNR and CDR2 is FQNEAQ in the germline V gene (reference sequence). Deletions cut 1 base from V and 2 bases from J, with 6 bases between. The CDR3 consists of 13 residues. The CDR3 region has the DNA TGTGCCAGCAGCTTAGATCCGACCTACGAGCAGTACTTC. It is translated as CASSLDPTYEQYF.

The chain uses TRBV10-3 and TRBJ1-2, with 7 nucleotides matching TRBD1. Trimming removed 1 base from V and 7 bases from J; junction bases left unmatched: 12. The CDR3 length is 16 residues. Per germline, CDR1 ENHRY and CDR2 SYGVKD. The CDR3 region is CAISELNPGQAGGYTF. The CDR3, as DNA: TGTGCCATCAGTGAGTTAAACCCTGGACAGGCGGGTGGCTACACCTTC.

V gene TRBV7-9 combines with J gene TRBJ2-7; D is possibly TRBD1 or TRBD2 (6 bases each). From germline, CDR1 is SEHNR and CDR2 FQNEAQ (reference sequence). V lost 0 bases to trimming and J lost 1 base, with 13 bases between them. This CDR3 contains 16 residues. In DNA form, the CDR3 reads TGTGCCAGCAGCTTAGCGATCGGGGGCCGTTCCTACGAGCAGTACTTC. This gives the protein CASSLAIGGRSYEQYF.

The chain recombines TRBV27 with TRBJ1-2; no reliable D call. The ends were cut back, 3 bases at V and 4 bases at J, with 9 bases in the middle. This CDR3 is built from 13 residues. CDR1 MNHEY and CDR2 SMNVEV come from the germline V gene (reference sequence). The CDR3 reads CASSLDGSYGYTF. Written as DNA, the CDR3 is TGTGCCAGCAGTTTGGACGGGTCCTATGGCTACACCTTC.

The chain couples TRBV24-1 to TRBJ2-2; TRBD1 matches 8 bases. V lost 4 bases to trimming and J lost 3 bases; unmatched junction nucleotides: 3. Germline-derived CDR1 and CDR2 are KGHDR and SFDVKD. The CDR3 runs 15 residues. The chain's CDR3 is CATSESGGYTGELFF. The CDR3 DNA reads TGTGCCACCAGTGAGTCAGGGGGCTACACCGGGGAGCTGTTTTTT.

CDR3 sequence reads: CASSVFRYNEQFF. The CDR3 DNA is TGCGCCAGCAGTGTATTCCGTTACAATGAGCAGTTCTTC. The chain joins TRBV10-1 to TRBJ2-1; no definite D call. Germline V CDR1 and CDR2: WNHNN, SYGVQD (reference sequence). The V end was cut by 4 bases, the J end by 4 bases, with 8 bases between. This CDR3 is 13 amino acids long.